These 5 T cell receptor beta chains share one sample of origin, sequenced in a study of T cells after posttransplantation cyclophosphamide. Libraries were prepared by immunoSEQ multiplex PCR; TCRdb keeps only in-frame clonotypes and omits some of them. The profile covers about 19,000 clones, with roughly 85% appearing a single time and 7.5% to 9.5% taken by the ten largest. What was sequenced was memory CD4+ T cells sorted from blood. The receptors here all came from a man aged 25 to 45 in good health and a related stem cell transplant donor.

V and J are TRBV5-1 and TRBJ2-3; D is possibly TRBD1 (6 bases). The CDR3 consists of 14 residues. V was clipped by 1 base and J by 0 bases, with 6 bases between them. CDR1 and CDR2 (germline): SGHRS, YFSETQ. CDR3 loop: CASSLQGSTDTQYF. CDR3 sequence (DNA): TGCGCCAGCAGCTTGCAGGGGAGCACAGATACGCAGTATTTT.

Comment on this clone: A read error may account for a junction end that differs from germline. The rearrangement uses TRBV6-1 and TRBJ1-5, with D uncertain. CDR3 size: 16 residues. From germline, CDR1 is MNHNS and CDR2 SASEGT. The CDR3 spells CASSEGLLGGNRPQHF. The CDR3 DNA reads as TGTGCCAGCAGTGAAGGATTGCTCGGAGGCAATCGGCCCCAGCATTTT.

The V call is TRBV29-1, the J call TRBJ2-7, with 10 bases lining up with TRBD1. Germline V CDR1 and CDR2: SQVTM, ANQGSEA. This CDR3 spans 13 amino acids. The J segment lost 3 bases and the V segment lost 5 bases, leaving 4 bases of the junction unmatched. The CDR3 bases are TGCAGCGTTCTCCGGGACAGGGGCTACGAGCAGTACTTC. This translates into CSVLRDRGYEQYF.

CDR3 coding DNA: TGTGCCAGCAGAGAGGGGAGCGGGGGACTCACAGATACGCAGTATTTT. Translation: CASREGSGGLTDTQYF. The chain employs TRBV9 and TRBJ2-3; 8 bases line up with TRBD2. With V trimmed by 5 bases and J by 2 bases, 10 bases remained unmatched. The CDR3 contains 16 residues. CDR1 SGDLS and CDR2 YYNGEE come from the germline V gene. The full variable domain, completed using reference TRBV9 and TRBJ2-3, is DSGVTQTPKHLITATGQRVTLRCSPRSGDLSVYWYQQSLDQGLQFLIQYYNGEERAKGNILERFSAQQFPDLHSELNLSSLELGDSALYFCASREGSGGLTDTQYFGPGTRLTVL.

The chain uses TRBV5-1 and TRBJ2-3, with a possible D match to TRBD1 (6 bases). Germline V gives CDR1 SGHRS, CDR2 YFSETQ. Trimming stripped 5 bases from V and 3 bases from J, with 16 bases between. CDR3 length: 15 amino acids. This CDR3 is CASSSGTRLTDTQYF. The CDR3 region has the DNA TGCGCCAGCAGTTCCGGGACAAGGCTAACAGATACGCAGTATTTT.